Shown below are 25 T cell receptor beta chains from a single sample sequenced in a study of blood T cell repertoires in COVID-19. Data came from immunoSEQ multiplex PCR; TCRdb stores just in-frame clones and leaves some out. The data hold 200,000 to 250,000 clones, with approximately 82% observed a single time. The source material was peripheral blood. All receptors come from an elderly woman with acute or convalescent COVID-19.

CDR3 nucleotide sequence: TGTGCCAGCAGCTTAGTCCGTGGAATTAGCGGTAGCACAGATACGCAGTATTTT. This codes for CASSLVRGISGSTDTQYF. The rearrangement joins TRBV7-2 to TRBJ2-3, with a possible D match to TRBD2 (6 bases). Germline values: CDR1 SGHTA, CDR2 FQGNSA. The CDR3 consists of 18 residues. V lost 1 base and J 0 bases, leaving 17 bases between the germline ends. The full variable domain, with the rest looked up from reference TRBV7-2 and TRBJ2-3, is GAGVSQSPSNKVTEKGKDVELRCDPISGHTALYWYRQSLGQGLEFLIYFQGNSAPDKSGLPSDRFSAERTGGSVSTLTIQRTQQEDSAVYLCASSLVRGISGSTDTQYFGPGTRLTVL.

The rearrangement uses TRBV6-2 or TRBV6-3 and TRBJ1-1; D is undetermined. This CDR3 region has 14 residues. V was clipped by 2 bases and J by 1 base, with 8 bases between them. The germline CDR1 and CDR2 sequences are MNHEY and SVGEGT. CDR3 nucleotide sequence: TGTGCCAGCAGTTACCGAGTCCGGAACACTGAAGCTTTCTTT. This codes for CASSYRVRNTEAFF.

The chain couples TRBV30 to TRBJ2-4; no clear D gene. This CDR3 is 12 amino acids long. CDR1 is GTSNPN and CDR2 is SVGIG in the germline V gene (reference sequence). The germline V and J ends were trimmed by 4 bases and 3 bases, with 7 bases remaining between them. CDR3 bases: TGTGCCTGGACTGGCCTCAAAAACATTCAGTACTTC. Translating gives CAWTGLKNIQYF.

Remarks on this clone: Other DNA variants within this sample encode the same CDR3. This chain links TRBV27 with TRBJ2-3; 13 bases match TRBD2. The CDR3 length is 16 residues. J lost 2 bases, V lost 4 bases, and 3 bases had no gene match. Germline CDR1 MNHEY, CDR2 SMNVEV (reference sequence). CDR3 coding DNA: TGTGCCAGCAGTTCCGGGACTAGCGGGGTCACAGATACGCAGTATTTT. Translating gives CASSSGTSGVTDTQYF.

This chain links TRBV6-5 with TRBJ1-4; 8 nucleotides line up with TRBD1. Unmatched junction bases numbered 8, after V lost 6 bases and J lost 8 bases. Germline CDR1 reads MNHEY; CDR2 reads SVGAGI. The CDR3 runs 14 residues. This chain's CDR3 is CASRMWTGSEKLFF. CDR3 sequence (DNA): TGTGCCAGCAGGATGTGGACAGGGAGCGAAAAACTGTTTTTT.

CDR3 coding DNA: TGTGCCAGCAGTTTCACTCCCGACAGGGATCCTAACTATGGCTACACCTTC. Protein: CASSFTPDRDPNYGYTF. This chain connects TRBV2 to TRBJ1-2; 7 bases are a match to TRBD1. The CDR3 contains 17 residues. Trimming took 5 bases from V and 0 from J; bases not matched to a gene: 12. CDR1 and CDR2 from the germline V gene are SNHLY and FYNNEI.

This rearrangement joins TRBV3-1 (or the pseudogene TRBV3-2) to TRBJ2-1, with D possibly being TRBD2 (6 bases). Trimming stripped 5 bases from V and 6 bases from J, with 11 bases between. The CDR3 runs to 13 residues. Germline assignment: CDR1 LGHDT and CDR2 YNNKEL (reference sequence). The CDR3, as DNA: TGTGCCAGCAGCTTGGAGGGGAGCAATGAGCAGTTCTTC. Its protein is CASSLEGSNEQFF.

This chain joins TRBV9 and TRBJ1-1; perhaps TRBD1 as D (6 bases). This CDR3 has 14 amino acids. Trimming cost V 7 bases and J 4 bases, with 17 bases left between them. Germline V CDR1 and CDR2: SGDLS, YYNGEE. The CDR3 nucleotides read TGTGCCAGCTCCTGGGGGCAGGGGAGCACTGAAGCTTTCTTT. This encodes CASSWGQGSTEAFF.

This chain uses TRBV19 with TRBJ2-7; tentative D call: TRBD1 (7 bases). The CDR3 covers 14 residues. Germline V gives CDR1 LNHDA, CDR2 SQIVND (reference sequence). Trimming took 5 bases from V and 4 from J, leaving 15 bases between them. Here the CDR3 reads CASSGGTDPYEQYF. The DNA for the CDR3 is TGTGCCAGTAGTGGCGGGACAGACCCGTACGAGCAGTACTTC.

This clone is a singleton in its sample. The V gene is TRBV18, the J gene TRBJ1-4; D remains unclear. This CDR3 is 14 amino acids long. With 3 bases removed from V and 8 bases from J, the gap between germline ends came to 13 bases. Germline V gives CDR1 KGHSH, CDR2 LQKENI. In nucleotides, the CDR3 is TGTGCCAGCTCACCCCCTAACCTCCACGAAAAACTGTTTTTT. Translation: CASSPPNLHEKLFF.

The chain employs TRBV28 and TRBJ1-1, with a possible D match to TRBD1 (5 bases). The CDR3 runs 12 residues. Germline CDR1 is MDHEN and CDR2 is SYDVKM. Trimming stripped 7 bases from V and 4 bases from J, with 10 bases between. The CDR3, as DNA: TGTGCCAGCACCCCCGGGGGCACTGAAGCTTTCTTT. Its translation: CASTPGGTEAFF.

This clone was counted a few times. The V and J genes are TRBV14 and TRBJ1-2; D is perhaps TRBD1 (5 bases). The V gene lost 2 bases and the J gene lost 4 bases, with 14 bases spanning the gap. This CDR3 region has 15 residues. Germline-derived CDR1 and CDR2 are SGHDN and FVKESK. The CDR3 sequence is CASSQRGVLLYGYTF. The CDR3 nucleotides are TGTGCCAGCAGCCAACGGGGGGTCCTTCTCTATGGCTACACCTTC.

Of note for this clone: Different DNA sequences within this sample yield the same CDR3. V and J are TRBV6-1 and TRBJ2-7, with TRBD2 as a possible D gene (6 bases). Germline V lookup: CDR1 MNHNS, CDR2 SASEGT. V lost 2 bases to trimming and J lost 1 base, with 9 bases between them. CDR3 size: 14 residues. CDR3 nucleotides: TGTGCCAGCAGTGAAATCGGGGGTTCCTACGAGCAGTACTTC. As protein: CASSEIGGSYEQYF.

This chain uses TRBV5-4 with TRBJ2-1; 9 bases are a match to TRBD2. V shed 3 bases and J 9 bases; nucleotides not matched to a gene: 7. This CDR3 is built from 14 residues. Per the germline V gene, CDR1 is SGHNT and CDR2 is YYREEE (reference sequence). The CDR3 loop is CASSSGGGAAEQFF. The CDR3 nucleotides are TGTGCCAGCAGCTCGGGCGGGGGGGCCGCTGAGCAGTTCTTC.

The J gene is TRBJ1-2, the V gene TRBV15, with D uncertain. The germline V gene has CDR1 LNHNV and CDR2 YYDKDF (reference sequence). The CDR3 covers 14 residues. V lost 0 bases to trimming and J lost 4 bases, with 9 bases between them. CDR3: CATSRDSSGYGYTF. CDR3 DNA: TGTGCCACCAGCAGAGATTCCTCGGGCTATGGCTACACCTTC.

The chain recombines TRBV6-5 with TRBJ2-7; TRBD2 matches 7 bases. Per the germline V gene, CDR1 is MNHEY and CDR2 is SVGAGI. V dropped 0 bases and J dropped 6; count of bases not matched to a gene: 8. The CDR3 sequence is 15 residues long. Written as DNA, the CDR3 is TGTGCCAGCAGTTACTCTGAGCGGGGCCTTTCCGAGCAGTACTTC. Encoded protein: CASSYSERGLSEQYF.

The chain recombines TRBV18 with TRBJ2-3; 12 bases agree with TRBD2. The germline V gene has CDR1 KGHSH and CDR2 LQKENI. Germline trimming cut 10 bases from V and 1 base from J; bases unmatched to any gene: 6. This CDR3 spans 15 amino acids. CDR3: CATGRTSGGTDTQYF. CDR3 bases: TGTGCCACCGGGAGGACTAGCGGGGGCACAGATACGCAGTATTTT.

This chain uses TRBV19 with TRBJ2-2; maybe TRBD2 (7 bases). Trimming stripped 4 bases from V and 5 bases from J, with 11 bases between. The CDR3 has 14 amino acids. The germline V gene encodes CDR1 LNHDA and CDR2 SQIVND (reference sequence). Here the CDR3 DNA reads TGTGCCAGTAGTAAGGGGGGGCGAACCGGGGAGCTGTTTTTT. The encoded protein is CASSKGGRTGELFF. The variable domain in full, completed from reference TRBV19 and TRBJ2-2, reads DGGITQSPKYLFRKEGQNVTLSCEQNLNHDAMYWYRQDPGQGLRLIYYSQIVNDFQKGDIAEGYSVSREKKESFPLTVTSAQKNPTAFYLCASSKGGRTGELFFGEGSRLTVL.

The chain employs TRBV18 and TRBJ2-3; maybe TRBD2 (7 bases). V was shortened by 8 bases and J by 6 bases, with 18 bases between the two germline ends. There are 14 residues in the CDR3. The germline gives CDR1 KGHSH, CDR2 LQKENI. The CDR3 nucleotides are TGTGCCAGCGAGCTAACACAGGGAGGGGATACGCAGTATTTT. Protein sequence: CASELTQGGDTQYF.

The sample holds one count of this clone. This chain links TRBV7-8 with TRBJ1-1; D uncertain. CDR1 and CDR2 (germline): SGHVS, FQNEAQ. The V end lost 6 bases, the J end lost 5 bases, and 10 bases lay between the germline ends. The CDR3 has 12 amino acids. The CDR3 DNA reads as TGTGCCAGCAGTGGGAGGAGGACTGAAGCTTTCTTT. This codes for CASSGRRTEAFF.

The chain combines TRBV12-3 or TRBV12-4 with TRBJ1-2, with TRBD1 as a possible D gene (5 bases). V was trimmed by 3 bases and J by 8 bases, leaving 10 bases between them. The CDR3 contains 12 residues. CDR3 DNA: TGTGCCAGCAGTTTCAGGGAGGCCGGCTACACCTTC. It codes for CASSFREAGYTF.

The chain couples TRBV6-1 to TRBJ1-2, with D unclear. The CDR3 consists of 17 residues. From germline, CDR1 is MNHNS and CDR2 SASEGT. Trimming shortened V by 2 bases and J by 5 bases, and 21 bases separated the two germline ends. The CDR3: CASSEKPPETRGYGYTF. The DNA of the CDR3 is TGTGCCAGCAGTGAAAAACCACCTGAAACGAGAGGGTATGGCTACACCTTC.

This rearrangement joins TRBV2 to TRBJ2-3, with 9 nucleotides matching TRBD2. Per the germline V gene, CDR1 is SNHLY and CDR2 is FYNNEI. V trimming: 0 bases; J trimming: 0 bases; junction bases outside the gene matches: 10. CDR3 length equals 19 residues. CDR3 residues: CASSEAIPGSGGSTDTQYF. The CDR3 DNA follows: TGTGCCAGCAGTGAAGCGATTCCCGGTAGCGGGGGAAGCACAGATACGCAGTATTTT.

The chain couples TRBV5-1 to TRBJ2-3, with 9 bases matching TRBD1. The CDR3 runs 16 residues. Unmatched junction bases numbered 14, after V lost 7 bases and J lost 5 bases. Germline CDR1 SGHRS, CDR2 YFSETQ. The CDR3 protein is CASVSGDREWKDTQYF. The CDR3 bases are TGCGCCAGCGTGTCGGGGGACAGGGAATGGAAAGATACGCAGTATTTT.

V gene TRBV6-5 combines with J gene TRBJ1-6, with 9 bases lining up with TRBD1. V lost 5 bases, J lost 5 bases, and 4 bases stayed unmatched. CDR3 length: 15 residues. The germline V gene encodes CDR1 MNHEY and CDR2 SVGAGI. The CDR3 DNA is TGTGCCAGCAGTCCCGACAGGGGGGATAATTCACCCCTCCACTTT. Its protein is CASSPDRGDNSPLHF.